The 10 T cell receptor beta chains presented below share a single source sample, sequenced in a study of control samples from healthy donors and cancer patients. The repertoire was sequenced with immunoSEQ multiplex PCR; TCRdb's copy has only in-frame clones and lacks some. This table has roughly 190,000 clones, 91% appearing once. The sequencing sample was made of blood. The receptors stem from a man aged 30 to 45 in good health.

The J gene is TRBJ2-1, the V gene TRBV2; D unresolved. Germline V gene lookup returns CDR1 SNHLY and CDR2 FYNNEI. The CDR3 sequence is 15 residues long. V lost 6 bases and J lost 5, with 17 bases in between. CDR3 coding DNA: TGTGCCAGCAGATTAGGGTCGGCCGGAAACAATGAGCAGTTCTTC. This gives the protein CASRLGSAGNNEQFF.

The chain combines TRBV18 with TRBJ2-2; D is unresolved. Trimming pared 1 base from V and 2 bases from J, leaving 8 bases between. This CDR3 region has 15 residues. Germline lookup yields CDR1 KGHSH and CDR2 LQKENI. The DNA of the CDR3 is TGTGCCAGCTCACCACTCAGAGAAAACACCGGGGAGCTGTTTTTT. This translates into CASSPLRENTGELFF.

The chain is built from TRBV9 and TRBJ2-7, with TRBD1 as a possible D gene (6 bases). The CDR3 extends over 15 amino acids. The germline V gene encodes CDR1 SGDLS and CDR2 YYNGEE. V was trimmed by 0 bases and J by 0 bases, leaving 10 bases between them. As DNA, the CDR3 is TGTGCCAGCAGCGTAGGACAGGAAAGCTCCTACGAGCAGTACTTC. It yields the protein CASSVGQESSYEQYF. Looking up the rest from reference TRBV9 and TRBJ2-7 gives the full variable domain: DSGVTQTPKHLITATGQRVTLRCSPRSGDLSVYWYQQSLDQGLQFLIQYYNGEERAKGNILERFSAQQFPDLHSELNLSSLELGDSALYFCASSVGQESSYEQYFGPGTRLTVT.

This rearrangement joins TRBV6-6 to TRBJ1-1; the D gene is possibly TRBD1 (6 bases). Trimming cost V 5 bases and J 1 base, with 14 bases left between them. The CDR3 is 15 residues long. Germline V gives CDR1 MNHNY, CDR2 SVGAGI (reference sequence). The CDR3 DNA reads as TGTGCCAGCAGTCCCCAGGACAGACCGAACACTGAAGCTTTCTTT. This translates into CASSPQDRPNTEAFF.

This clone was seen only a few times. This rearrangement joins TRBV19 to TRBJ1-5; 7 nucleotides agree with TRBD1. V trimming: 6 bases; J trimming: 6 bases; junction bases outside the gene matches: 8. CDR1 and CDR2 from the germline V gene are LNHDA and SQIVND (reference sequence). There are 14 residues in the CDR3. The CDR3 reads CASRGTVGPQPQHF. Here the CDR3 DNA reads TGTGCCAGTAGGGGGACAGTGGGGCCTCAGCCCCAGCATTTT.

With respect to this clone: This same CDR3 is encoded by further DNA sequences in the sample. The gene calls are TRBV5-1 and TRBJ1-5; D unclear. V gave up 2 bases and J gave up 1 base, with 4 bases separating them. From germline, CDR1 is SGHRS and CDR2 YFSETQ. The CDR3 is 13 residues long. CDR3 protein: CASSLGSNQPQHF. CDR3 DNA sequence: TGCGCCAGCAGCTTAGGCAGCAATCAGCCCCAGCATTTT.

The chain recombines TRBV7-6 with TRBJ2-1; D assignment may be TRBD1 or TRBD2 (6 bases each). Trimming stripped 5 bases from V and 14 bases from J, with 19 bases between. In germline, CDR1 is SGHVS, CDR2 FNYEAQ. The CDR3 covers 13 residues. The DNA for the CDR3 is TGTGCCAGCAGCCCGAACCGGGGGCAGTCCAAGTTCTTC. It yields the protein CASSPNRGQSKFF.

The chain combines TRBV11-2 with TRBJ2-2; no firm D call. The V end lost 1 base, the J end lost 5 bases, and 2 bases lay between the germline ends. Germline CDR1 SGHAT, CDR2 FQNNGV. This CDR3 region has 12 residues. The DNA of the CDR3 is TGTGCCAGCAGCTTAGTTACCGGGGAGCTGTTTTTT. It is translated as CASSLVTGELFF.

The V and J genes are TRBV2 and TRBJ2-3; TRBD2 matches 10 bases. The CDR3 runs 15 residues. The J segment lost 4 bases and the V segment lost 4 bases, leaving 5 bases of the junction unmatched. Germline values: CDR1 SNHLY, CDR2 FYNNEI. For the CDR3, the DNA is TGTGCCAGCAGTGGAGGACTAGCGGCCGCAGATACGCAGTATTTT. It encodes CASSGGLAAADTQYF. Using reference TRBV2 and TRBJ2-3 for the parts outside the CDR3, the full variable domain is EPEVTQTPSHQVTQMGQEVILRCVPISNHLYFYWYRQILGQKVEFLVSFYNNEISEKSEIFDDQFSVERPDGSNFTLKIRSTKLEDSAMYFCASSGGLAAADTQYFGPGTRLTVL.

The V and J genes are TRBV5-1 and TRBJ1-4, with 7 bases identical to TRBD1. CDR1 SGHRS and CDR2 YFSETQ come from the germline V gene. The CDR3 runs 15 residues. Losses at the gene ends were 2 bases for V and 10 bases for J; bases not matched to a gene: 11. The CDR3, as DNA: TGCGCCAGCAGCTTTTCACAGGGGCCCCCCGGAAAACTGTTTTTT. The encoded protein is CASSFSQGPPGKLFF. The full variable domain, its missing parts supplied by reference TRBV5-1 and TRBJ1-4, is KAGVTQTPRYLIKTRGQQVTLSCSPISGHRSVSWYQQTPGQGLQFLFEYFSETQRNKGNFPGRFSGRQFSNSRSEMNVSTLELGDSALYLCASSFSQGPPGKLFFGSGTQLSVL.